This TCR beta chain was sequenced in a study of control samples from healthy donors and cancer patients. This CDR3 has 17 amino acids. CDR1 is MNHEY and CDR2 is SVGEGT in the germline V gene. The V end was cut by 0 bases, the J end by 0 bases, with 12 bases between. Data came from immunoSEQ multiplex PCR; TCRdb stores just in-frame clones and leaves some out. This table holds about 89,000 clones, approximately 89% found once. Input material: blood. The J gene is TRBJ1-5, the V gene TRBV6-2 or TRBV6-3; D unresolved. The clonotype comes from a young man in good health. The CDR3 is CASSYSLWTYSNQPQHF. DNA of the CDR3: TGTGCCAGCAGTTACTCGCTTTGGACCTATAGCAATCAGCCCCAGCATTTT.